This T cell receptor (beta chain) was retrieved from a study of blood T cell repertoires in COVID-19. The germline CDR1 and CDR2 sequences are SNHLY and FYNNEI. Trimming shortened V by 3 bases and J by 0 bases, and 12 bases separated the two germline ends. CDR3 length equals 15 residues. Produced via immunoSEQ multiplex PCR; TCRdb's table is partial and in-frame only. Seen here are 30,000 or so clones, 75% to 85% observed once, and the top ten hold around 9%. This clonotype was obtained from an elderly man with active COVID-19. The sequenced sample consisted of peripheral blood. The V call is TRBV2, the J call TRBJ2-7; possibly TRBD1 for D (6 bases). The CDR3 DNA is TGTGCCAGCAGTGAGGTGACAGGCTACTCCTACGAGCAGTACTTC. This gives the protein CASSEVTGYSYEQYF.